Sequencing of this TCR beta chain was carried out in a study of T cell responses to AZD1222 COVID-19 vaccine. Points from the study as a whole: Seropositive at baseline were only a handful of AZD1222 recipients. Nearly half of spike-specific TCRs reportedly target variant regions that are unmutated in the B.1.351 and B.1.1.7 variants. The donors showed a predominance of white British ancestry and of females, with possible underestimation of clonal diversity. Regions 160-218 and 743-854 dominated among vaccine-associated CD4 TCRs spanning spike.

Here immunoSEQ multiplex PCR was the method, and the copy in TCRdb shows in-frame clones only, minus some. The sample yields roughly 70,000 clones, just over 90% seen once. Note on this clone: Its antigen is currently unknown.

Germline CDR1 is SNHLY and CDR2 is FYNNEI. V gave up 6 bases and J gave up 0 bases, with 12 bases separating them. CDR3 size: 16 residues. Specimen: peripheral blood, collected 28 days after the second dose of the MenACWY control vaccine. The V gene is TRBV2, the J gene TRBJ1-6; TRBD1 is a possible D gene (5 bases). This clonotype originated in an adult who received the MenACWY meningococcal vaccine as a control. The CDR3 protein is CASREDTSSYNSPLHF. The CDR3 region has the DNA TGTGCCAGCAGAGAGGACACCAGCTCCTATAATTCACCCCTCCACTTT.